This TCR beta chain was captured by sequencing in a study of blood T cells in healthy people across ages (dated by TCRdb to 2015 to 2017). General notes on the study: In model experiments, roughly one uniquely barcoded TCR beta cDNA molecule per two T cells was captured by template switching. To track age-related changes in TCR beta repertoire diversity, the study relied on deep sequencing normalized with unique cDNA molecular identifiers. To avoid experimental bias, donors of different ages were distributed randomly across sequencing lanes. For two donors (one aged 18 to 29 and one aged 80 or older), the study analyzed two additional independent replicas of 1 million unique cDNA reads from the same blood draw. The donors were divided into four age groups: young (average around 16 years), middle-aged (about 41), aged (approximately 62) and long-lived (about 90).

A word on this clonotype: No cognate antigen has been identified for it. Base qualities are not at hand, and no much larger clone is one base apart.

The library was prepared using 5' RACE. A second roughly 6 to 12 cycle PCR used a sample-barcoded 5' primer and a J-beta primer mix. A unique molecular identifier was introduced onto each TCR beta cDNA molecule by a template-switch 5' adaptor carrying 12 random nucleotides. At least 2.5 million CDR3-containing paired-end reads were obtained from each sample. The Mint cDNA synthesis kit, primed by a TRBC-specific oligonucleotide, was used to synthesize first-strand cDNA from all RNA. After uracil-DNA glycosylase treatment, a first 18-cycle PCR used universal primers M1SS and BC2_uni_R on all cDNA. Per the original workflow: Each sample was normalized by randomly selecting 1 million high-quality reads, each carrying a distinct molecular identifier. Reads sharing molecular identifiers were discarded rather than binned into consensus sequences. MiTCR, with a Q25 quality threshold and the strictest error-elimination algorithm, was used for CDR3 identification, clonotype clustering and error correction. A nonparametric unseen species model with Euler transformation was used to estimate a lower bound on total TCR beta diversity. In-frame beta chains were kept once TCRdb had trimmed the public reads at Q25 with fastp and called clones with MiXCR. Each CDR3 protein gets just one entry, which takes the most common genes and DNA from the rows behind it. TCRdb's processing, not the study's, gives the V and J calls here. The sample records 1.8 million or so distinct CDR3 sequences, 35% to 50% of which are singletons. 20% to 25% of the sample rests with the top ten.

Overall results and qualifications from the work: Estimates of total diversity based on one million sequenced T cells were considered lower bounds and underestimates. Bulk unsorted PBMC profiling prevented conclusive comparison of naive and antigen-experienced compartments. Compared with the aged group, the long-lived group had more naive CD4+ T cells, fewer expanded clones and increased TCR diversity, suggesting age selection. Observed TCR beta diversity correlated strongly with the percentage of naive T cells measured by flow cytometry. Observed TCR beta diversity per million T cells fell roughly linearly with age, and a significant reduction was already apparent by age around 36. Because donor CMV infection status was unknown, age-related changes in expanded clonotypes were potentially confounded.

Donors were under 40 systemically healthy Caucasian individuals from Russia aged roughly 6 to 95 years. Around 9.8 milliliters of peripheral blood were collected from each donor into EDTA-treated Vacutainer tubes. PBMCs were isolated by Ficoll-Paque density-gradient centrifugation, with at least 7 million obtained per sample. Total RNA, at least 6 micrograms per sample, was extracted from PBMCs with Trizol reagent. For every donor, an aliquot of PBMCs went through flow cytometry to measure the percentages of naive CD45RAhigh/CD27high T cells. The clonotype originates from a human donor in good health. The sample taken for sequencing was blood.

The bases read TGTGCCAGCAGTGAACTCCTAATAGGAGAGACCCAGTACTTC. Translation gives CASSELLIGETQYF. This chain joins TRBV2 to TRBJ2-5; too little of a D gene remains to name it. The germline V gene yields SNHLY for CDR1 and FYNNEI for CDR2. The CDR3 spans 14 residues, from the cysteine through the phenylalanine. Only CDR3 DNA remains: 42 bases, in frame from the first base. Trimming takes 2 bases from V and 4 bases from J, and the germline ends sit 11 bases apart.